The rows below give T cell receptor beta chains drawn from one sample of a study of CD8+ T cells in alopecia areata. Assay used: immunoSEQ multiplex PCR; TCRdb lists only in-frame clones, some missing. The sample contains some 200,000 clones, roughly three fifths of which appear only once. The starting material was CD8+ T cells sorted from blood, obtained at week 24, from a patient treated with tofacitinib. These receptors were taken from a human donor with alopecia areata. Each CDR3 is given without its conserved first and last residue. Not all rows give a size; the values are once, few, many and, for expanded clones, a class.

cdr3_length clone_size v_call cdr3_aa
13 many TRBV19 ASSISRQLTTEAF
13 few TRBV15 ATSHGRGTSETQY
10 NA TRBV30 AWRPSSYEQY
9 NA TRBV25-1 AVRQSRPQH
9 NA TRBV5-1 ASSIGGEQF
14 few TRBV29-1 SVEDLSGGALETQY
11 NA TRBV25-1 ASSQQTNQPQH
11 NA TRBV4-1 ASSQGGSSGYT
12 NA TRBV10-2 ASSDGGYSHEQY
10 few TRBV7-9 ASSSTYTEAF
13 NA TRBV27 ASSFGQGAGGEQF
10 NA TRBV13 ASRGADYGYT
12 few TRBV7-2 ASSLDLVPDTQY
12 few TRBV29-1 SVEPGQTNYGYT
9 NA TRBV30 AWSETGELF
13 once TRBV7-9 ASSPDISSTDTQY
11 few TRBV27 ASTTGVGAEQY
13 once TRBV30 AWSVAEEIQETQY
13 NA TRBV11-3 ASSLYGTSSGELF
13 NA TRBV29-1 SVEGERGAYNEQF
11 NA TRBV2 ASTEGENQPQH
13 few TRBV27 ASSRRDRGTDTQY
11 few TRBV29-1 SVDRQGGTEAF
12 NA TRBV29-1 SVEDTIQPYEQY
11 NA TRBV19 ASSVTSSYEQY
10 few TRBV7-9 ASSLADGQIH
13 NA TRBV9 ASSVGAGDNYGYT
10 NA TRBV6-1 ATTQTGDTQY
12 NA TRBV5-6 ASSPFYPNSPLH
13 NA TRBV27 ASSSTGTGVSPLH
9 few TRBV29-1 SVFPGETQY
11 NA TRBV7-9 ASSWTGVSEAF
14 NA TRBV11-2 ASSPPLGTYQETQY
11 few TRBV5-6 ASGVGFGETQY
12 NA TRBV2 ASSSLSSYNEQF
12 few TRBV7-9 ASSPPVGTDTQY
12 few TRBV2 ASEGQGKTGELF
13 NA TRBV30 AWSVGGGIYNEQF
14 NA TRBV5-1 ASSLERTSGDGELF
13 NA TRBV7-9 ASSALERLTDTQY
13 NA TRBV6-4 ASSDTATNTGELF
12 NA TRBV28 ASSLGRSYNEQF
13 NA TRBV2 ASSDALGGNYEQY